The next 32 T cell receptor beta chains were all read from a single sample in a study of beta chain features in type 1 diabetes. Their cognate antigens are unknown. Findings and caveats of the study: People with Type 1 diabetes carried modestly yet significantly shorter TCRB CDR3s in all four CD4+ subsets.

Every isolated RNA sample was fully reverse transcribed, so sequencing captured expressed TCRB transcripts. Measured with immunoSEQ multiplex PCR; TCRdb has only the in-frame clones, and not every one. The sample holds about 180,000 clones, 7.8% seen once. Material for sequencing was central memory CD4+ T cells from blood. The receptors were gathered from a woman aged 40 to 50 with type 1 diabetes.

The rearrangement joins TRBV14 to TRBJ1-2, with D unclear. The germline V gene encodes CDR1 SGHDN and CDR2 FVKESK. Trimming shortened V by 3 bases and J by 8 bases, and 7 bases separated the two germline ends. This CDR3 spans 11 amino acids. The CDR3 coding sequence is TGTGCCAGCAGCCACGCGAGGGGCTACACCTTC. It specifies CASSHARGYTF. The full variable domain, with the rest looked up from reference TRBV14 and TRBJ1-2, is EAGVTQFPSHSVIEKGQTVTLRCDPISGHDNLYWYRRVMGKEIKFLLHFVKESKQDESGMPNNRFLAERTGGTYSTLKVQPAELEDSGVYFCASSHARGYTFGSGTRLTVV.

This clone was seen ten or more times. The V gene is TRBV6-5, the J gene TRBJ2-1, with 9 bases fitting TRBD1. The CDR3 runs to 15 residues. The germline V gene encodes CDR1 MNHEY and CDR2 SVGAGI. Trimming removed 4 bases from V and 4 bases from J; junction bases left unmatched: 5. CDR3: CASSFRDRVYNEQFF. The CDR3 nucleotides read TGTGCCAGCAGTTTCCGGGACAGGGTATACAATGAGCAGTTCTTC.

This chain connects TRBV7-2 to TRBJ1-2, with a weak D call TRBD1 (5 bases). The CDR3 has 15 residues. Germline V lookup: CDR1 SGHTA, CDR2 FQGNSA. V lost 4 bases, J lost 6 bases, and 18 bases lay in between. CDR3 loop: CASSSGHSVTHGYTF. The CDR3 coding sequence is TGTGCCAGCAGCTCAGGACACTCTGTAACGCATGGCTACACCTTC. The full variable domain, in which reference TRBV7-2 and TRBJ1-2 provide the parts outside the CDR3, is GAGVSQSPSNKVTEKGKDVELRCDPISGHTALYWYRQSLGQGLEFLIYFQGNSAPDKSGLPSDRFSAERTGGSVSTLTIQRTQQEDSAVYLCASSSGHSVTHGYTFGSGTRLTVV.

This sequence joins TRBV7-6 and TRBJ1-1; D not certain. From germline, CDR1 is SGHVS and CDR2 FNYEAQ. The CDR3 runs to 13 residues. The germline V and J ends were trimmed by 6 bases and 5 bases, with 13 bases remaining between them. The CDR3, as DNA: TGTGCCAGCAGTGTAAAAACGGGGACTGAAGCTTTCTTT. It is translated as CASSVKTGTEAFF.

This clone has only a few counts. The chain employs TRBV27 and TRBJ1-2; no definite D call. Germline-derived CDR1 and CDR2 are MNHEY and SMNVEV (reference sequence). Trimming stripped 6 bases from V and 4 bases from J, with 12 bases between. This CDR3 is 13 amino acids long. CDR3 bases: TGTGCCAGCAGGCCTCCCGGGTTCTATGGCTACACCTTC. It is translated as CASRPPGFYGYTF.

There are a few counts of this clone. This rearrangement joins TRBV9 to TRBJ1-2; no definite D call. The CDR3 runs 15 residues. V gave up 0 bases and J gave up 0 bases, with 9 bases separating them. The germline CDR1 and CDR2 sequences are SGDLS and YYNGEE. The CDR3 coding sequence is TGTGCCAGCAGCGTAGAAGAGGGAACTAACTATGGCTACACCTTC. Translation: CASSVEEGTNYGYTF. Looking up the rest from reference TRBV9 and TRBJ1-2 gives the full variable domain: DSGVTQTPKHLITATGQRVTLRCSPRSGDLSVYWYQQSLDQGLQFLIQYYNGEERAKGNILERFSAQQFPDLHSELNLSSLELGDSALYFCASSVEEGTNYGYTFGSGTRLTVV.

V and J are TRBV10-2 and TRBJ2-2; 9 bases align to TRBD1. V shed 5 bases and J 2 bases; nucleotides not matched to a gene: 3. The CDR3 sequence is 15 residues long. The germline V gene encodes CDR1 WSHSY and CDR2 SAAADI. The CDR3 loop reads CASSTTGGNTGELFF. The CDR3 coding sequence is TGCGCCAGCAGTACGACAGGGGGAAACACCGGGGAGCTGTTTTTT.

This clone was detected a few times. The rearrangement uses TRBV6-6 and TRBJ1-2; D unclear. Per germline, CDR1 MNHNY and CDR2 SVGAGI (reference sequence). Trimming shortened V by 7 bases and J by 6 bases, and 24 bases separated the two germline ends. The CDR3 contains 16 residues. The CDR3: CASNDRGLISDHGYTF. The DNA for the CDR3 is TGTGCCAGCAACGACCGGGGTCTGATATCAGATCATGGCTACACCTTC.

The rearrangement links TRBV5-1 to TRBJ1-2; D is unresolved. There are 15 residues in the CDR3. CDR1 and CDR2 (germline): SGHRS, YFSETQ. V gave up 0 bases and J gave up 4 bases, with 13 bases separating them. The CDR3 region is CASSLEQAISYGYTF. The CDR3 DNA reads as TGCGCCAGCAGCTTGGAGCAGGCGATTTCCTATGGCTACACCTTC.

The rearrangement links TRBV5-1 to TRBJ2-7, with D possibly being TRBD2 (5 bases). Trimming took 7 bases from V and 2 from J, leaving 13 bases between them. This CDR3 contains 13 residues. CDR1 SGHRS and CDR2 YFSETQ come from the germline V gene. CDR3 sequence reads: CASGHEGPYEQYF. In DNA form, the CDR3 reads TGCGCCAGCGGTCACGAGGGTCCCTACGAGCAGTACTTC. Drawing the rest from reference TRBV5-1 and TRBJ2-7, the complete variable domain is KAGVTQTPRYLIKTRGQQVTLSCSPISGHRSVSWYQQTPGQGLQFLFEYFSETQRNKGNFPGRFSGRQFSNSRSEMNVSTLELGDSALYLCASGHEGPYEQYFGPGTRLTVT.

The gene calls are TRBV27 and TRBJ1-2, with D unclear. V was cut by 2 bases and J by 8 bases, with 12 bases left in between. The CDR3 runs 13 residues. The germline V gene has CDR1 MNHEY and CDR2 SMNVEV (reference sequence). CDR3 sequence reads: CASSLGEGSGYTF. Written as DNA, the CDR3 is TGTGCCAGCAGTTTAGGCGAGGGCTCGGGCTACACCTTC.

J is TRBJ1-2 and V is TRBV5-1, with 7 nucleotides matching TRBD1. CDR1 SGHRS and CDR2 YFSETQ come from the germline V gene. CDR3 length: 12 residues. Trimming at V came to 4 bases and at J to 4 bases, leaving 1 base not matched to a gene. The CDR3 protein is CASSGDSYGYTF. The DNA of the CDR3 is TGCGCCAGCAGCGGGGACAGCTATGGCTACACCTTC.

The chain employs TRBV7-2 and TRBJ1-6; perhaps TRBD1 as D (5 bases). This CDR3 comprises 13 residues. CDR1 SGHTA and CDR2 FQGNSA come from the germline V gene. Trimming took 3 bases from V and 8 from J, leaving 8 bases between them. CDR3 nucleotide sequence: TGTGCCAGCAGCTTTACGGGGGATTCACCCCTCCACTTT. Translating gives CASSFTGDSPLHF.

This clone was picked up a small number of times. V and J are TRBV25-1 and TRBJ1-4, with 8 nucleotides matching TRBD1. Germline lookup yields CDR1 MGHDK and CDR2 SYGVNS. The V gene end was trimmed by 6 bases and the J gene end by 4 bases; junction bases not matched to a gene: 10. This CDR3 region has 16 residues. The CDR3 DNA reads as TGTGCCAGCAGCCTTCGGACAGGGCAGTTTAATGAAAAACTGTTTTTT. It encodes CASSLRTGQFNEKLFF.

There are a few counts of this clone. The rearrangement joins TRBV29-1 to TRBJ2-1; TRBD2 aligns across 8 bases. The length of the CDR3 is 16 residues. J was trimmed by 0 bases and V by 7 bases; bases with no gene match: 11. The germline gives CDR1 SQVTM, CDR2 ANQGSEA. The CDR3 is CSAPGGVLSSYNEQFF. The CDR3, as DNA: TGCAGCGCCCCGGGGGGGGTCCTAAGCTCCTACAATGAGCAGTTCTTC.

This clone was detected a few times. The chain uses TRBV4-2 and TRBJ1-2; 7 bases are shared with TRBD1. This CDR3 is 16 amino acids long. J gave up 6 bases and V 0 bases, and 10 bases lay outside the gene matches. Germline CDR1 and CDR2: LGHNA and YNFKEQ. CDR3 loop: CASSQDASGGFNGYTF. In nucleotides, the CDR3 is TGTGCCAGCAGCCAAGATGCGTCAGGGGGTTTCAATGGCTACACCTTC.

This clone occurred a few times. This chain uses TRBV7-9 with TRBJ1-5; unclear D gene. Germline V gene data show CDR1 as SEHNR and CDR2 as FQNEAQ (reference sequence). The CDR3 consists of 12 residues. V was pared by 4 bases and J by 3 bases, with 4 bases between. The CDR3 region is CASSSNNQPQHF. For the CDR3, the DNA is TGTGCCAGCAGCTCCAACAATCAGCCCCAGCATTTT.

The chain couples TRBV29-1 to TRBJ1-2, with TRBD1 matching over 8 bases. CDR1 and CDR2 (germline): SQVTM, ANQGSEA. J gave up 7 bases and V 4 bases, and 5 bases lay outside the gene matches. The CDR3 sequence is 12 residues long. The CDR3, as DNA: TGCAGCGTTGGTGGGACAGGAGCTGGCTACACCTTC. Protein product: CSVGGTGAGYTF.

There are many counts of this clone. Other DNA sequences in this sample translate to the same CDR3. The gene calls are TRBV4-1 and TRBJ2-1, with TRBD1 matching over 9 bases. The ends lost 2 bases at V and 8 bases at J; junction bases unmatched: 1. The CDR3 runs to 13 residues. Germline assignment: CDR1 MGHRA and CDR2 YSYEKL. CDR3 protein: CASSQRTGDEQFF. CDR3 sequence (DNA): TGCGCCAGCAGCCAACGGACAGGGGATGAGCAGTTCTTC.

In its sample, this clone was seen a few times. The chain employs TRBV11-2 and TRBJ2-2; D perhaps matches TRBD1 (5 bases). V was shortened by 2 bases and J by 1 base, with 8 bases between the two germline ends. This CDR3 spans 15 amino acids. Germline assignment: CDR1 SGHAT and CDR2 FQNNGV. The CDR3 DNA reads TGTGCCAGCAGCTTATATGGACAGAACACCGGGGAGCTGTTTTTT. It codes for CASSLYGQNTGELFF.

This clone appeared many times. V is TRBV14 and J is TRBJ1-1; perhaps TRBD1 as D (5 bases). CDR3 length: 12 residues. Trimming stripped 4 bases from V and 7 bases from J, with 10 bases between. Germline CDR1 is SGHDN and CDR2 is FVKESK. The CDR3 region is CASSRDFGEAFF. The CDR3 DNA reads as TGTGCCAGCAGCCGGGACTTTGGTGAAGCTTTCTTT.

The chain has TRBV29-1 and TRBJ1-4, with D possibly matching TRBD1 (6 bases). This CDR3 contains 15 residues. V lost 1 base and J lost 8, with 17 bases in between. Germline CDR1 reads SQVTM; CDR2 reads ANQGSEA. CDR3 amino acids: CSVEGAAGDLEKLFF. CDR3 sequence (DNA): TGCAGCGTTGAAGGCGCGGCAGGGGATTTGGAAAAACTGTTTTTT.

Comment on this clone: Additional DNA sequences in this sample encode the identical CDR3. The chain combines TRBV7-2 with TRBJ2-7, with TRBD1 as a possible D gene (5 bases). V was clipped by 4 bases and J by 6 bases, with 10 bases between them. Germline CDR1 is SGHTA and CDR2 is FQGNSA. The CDR3 covers 12 residues. The CDR3 is CASSSRRGEQYF. The CDR3 region has the DNA TGTGCCAGCAGCTCCCGAAGGGGCGAGCAGTACTTC.

This clone appeared many times. The rearrangement links TRBV30 to TRBJ2-5; D is possibly TRBD2 (5 bases). Germline CDR1 and CDR2: GTSNPN and SVGIG (reference sequence). V was shortened by 0 bases and J by 3 bases, with 8 bases between the two germline ends. CDR3 size: 13 residues. CDR3 sequence: CAWSVNGKETQYF. CDR3 DNA: TGTGCCTGGAGTGTAAACGGGAAAGAGACCCAGTACTTC.

CDR3 amino acids: CASSRMGGTGELFF. Written as DNA, the CDR3 is TGTGCCAGCTCACGGATGGGGGGCACCGGGGAGCTGTTTTTT. The genes are TRBV18 and TRBJ2-2; D is perhaps TRBD2 (6 bases). The CDR3 is 14 residues long. The germline V and J ends were trimmed by 4 bases and 4 bases, with 10 bases remaining between them. Germline values: CDR1 KGHSH, CDR2 LQKENI.

J is TRBJ2-2 and V is TRBV14; 7 bases match TRBD1. This CDR3 comprises 16 residues. Germline V CDR1 and CDR2: SGHDN, FVKESK. The junction had 10 bases not matched to a gene; V was cut back by 4 bases and J by 5 bases. The CDR3 protein is CASSPDRVGRTGELFF. The CDR3, as DNA: TGTGCCAGCAGCCCAGACAGGGTGGGAAGAACCGGGGAGCTGTTTTTT. The full variable domain, rest sourced from reference TRBV14 and TRBJ2-2, is EAGVTQFPSHSVIEKGQTVTLRCDPISGHDNLYWYRRVMGKEIKFLLHFVKESKQDESGMPNNRFLAERTGGTYSTLKVQPAELEDSGVYFCASSPDRVGRTGELFFGEGSRLTVL.

The CDR3 loop reads CASSSGTANTGELFF. DNA for the CDR3: TGTGCCAGCAGCTCCGGGACAGCCAACACCGGGGAGCTGTTTTTT. The rearrangement uses TRBV9 and TRBJ2-2; 7 bases map to TRBD1. The CDR3 length is 15 residues. The germline V gene encodes CDR1 SGDLS and CDR2 YYNGEE. The J segment lost 2 bases and the V segment lost 4 bases, leaving 5 bases of the junction unmatched.

The chain links TRBV9 to TRBJ1-1; D unresolved. Trimming shortened V by 1 base and J by 3 bases, and 13 bases separated the two germline ends. The CDR3 is 15 residues long. Germline CDR1 and CDR2: SGDLS and YYNGEE. The CDR3: CASSVSGRGDTEAFF. The CDR3, as DNA: TGTGCCAGCAGCGTAAGTGGGCGCGGGGACACTGAAGCTTTCTTT.

The CDR3 here is CASIPGHRNQPQHF. CDR3 nucleotide sequence: TGTGCCAGCATCCCGGGACATCGCAATCAGCCCCAGCATTTT. The chain joins TRBV28 to TRBJ1-5; tentatively, D is TRBD1 (6 bases). This CDR3 has 14 amino acids. Trimming removed 7 bases at V and 2 bases at J, with 12 bases between. CDR1 and CDR2 (germline): MDHEN, SYDVKM. The whole variable domain, filled in from reference TRBV28 and TRBJ1-5, reads DVKVTQSSRYLVKRTGEKVFLECVQDMDHENMFWYRQDPGLGLRLIYFSYDVKMKEKGDIPEGYSVSREKKERFSLILESASTNQTSMYLCASIPGHRNQPQHFGDGTRLSIL.

V and J are TRBV19 and TRBJ2-2; D possibly corresponds to TRBD2 (6 bases). The V end lost 6 bases, the J end lost 2 bases, and 10 bases lay between the germline ends. Germline CDR1 reads LNHDA; CDR2 reads SQIVND (reference sequence). The CDR3 is made up of 14 amino acids. The DNA of the CDR3 is TGTGCCAGTAGGTACGGGAGAAACACCGGGGAGCTGTTTTTT. It yields the protein CASRYGRNTGELFF.

This clone was recorded at least ten times. The chain links TRBV5-8 to TRBJ2-2; 8 bases align to TRBD2. The length of the CDR3 is 14 residues. V lost 1 base, J lost 7 bases, and 3 bases stayed unmatched. Germline CDR1 SGHTS, CDR2 YDEGEE. The CDR3 protein is CASSLSGGSGELFF. In DNA, the CDR3 is TGTGCCAGCAGCTTGTCGGGAGGGAGCGGGGAGCTGTTTTTT.

This clone was counted between two and nine times. This sequence joins TRBV11-2 and TRBJ1-2; D remains unclear. CDR1 and CDR2 from the germline V gene are SGHAT and FQNNGV. The germline V and J ends were trimmed by 5 bases and 7 bases, with 14 bases remaining between them. The CDR3 runs to 13 residues. The CDR3 nucleotides are TGTGCCAGCAGCGGACCGGGAGAGACTGGCTACACCTTC. The encoded protein is CASSGPGETGYTF.